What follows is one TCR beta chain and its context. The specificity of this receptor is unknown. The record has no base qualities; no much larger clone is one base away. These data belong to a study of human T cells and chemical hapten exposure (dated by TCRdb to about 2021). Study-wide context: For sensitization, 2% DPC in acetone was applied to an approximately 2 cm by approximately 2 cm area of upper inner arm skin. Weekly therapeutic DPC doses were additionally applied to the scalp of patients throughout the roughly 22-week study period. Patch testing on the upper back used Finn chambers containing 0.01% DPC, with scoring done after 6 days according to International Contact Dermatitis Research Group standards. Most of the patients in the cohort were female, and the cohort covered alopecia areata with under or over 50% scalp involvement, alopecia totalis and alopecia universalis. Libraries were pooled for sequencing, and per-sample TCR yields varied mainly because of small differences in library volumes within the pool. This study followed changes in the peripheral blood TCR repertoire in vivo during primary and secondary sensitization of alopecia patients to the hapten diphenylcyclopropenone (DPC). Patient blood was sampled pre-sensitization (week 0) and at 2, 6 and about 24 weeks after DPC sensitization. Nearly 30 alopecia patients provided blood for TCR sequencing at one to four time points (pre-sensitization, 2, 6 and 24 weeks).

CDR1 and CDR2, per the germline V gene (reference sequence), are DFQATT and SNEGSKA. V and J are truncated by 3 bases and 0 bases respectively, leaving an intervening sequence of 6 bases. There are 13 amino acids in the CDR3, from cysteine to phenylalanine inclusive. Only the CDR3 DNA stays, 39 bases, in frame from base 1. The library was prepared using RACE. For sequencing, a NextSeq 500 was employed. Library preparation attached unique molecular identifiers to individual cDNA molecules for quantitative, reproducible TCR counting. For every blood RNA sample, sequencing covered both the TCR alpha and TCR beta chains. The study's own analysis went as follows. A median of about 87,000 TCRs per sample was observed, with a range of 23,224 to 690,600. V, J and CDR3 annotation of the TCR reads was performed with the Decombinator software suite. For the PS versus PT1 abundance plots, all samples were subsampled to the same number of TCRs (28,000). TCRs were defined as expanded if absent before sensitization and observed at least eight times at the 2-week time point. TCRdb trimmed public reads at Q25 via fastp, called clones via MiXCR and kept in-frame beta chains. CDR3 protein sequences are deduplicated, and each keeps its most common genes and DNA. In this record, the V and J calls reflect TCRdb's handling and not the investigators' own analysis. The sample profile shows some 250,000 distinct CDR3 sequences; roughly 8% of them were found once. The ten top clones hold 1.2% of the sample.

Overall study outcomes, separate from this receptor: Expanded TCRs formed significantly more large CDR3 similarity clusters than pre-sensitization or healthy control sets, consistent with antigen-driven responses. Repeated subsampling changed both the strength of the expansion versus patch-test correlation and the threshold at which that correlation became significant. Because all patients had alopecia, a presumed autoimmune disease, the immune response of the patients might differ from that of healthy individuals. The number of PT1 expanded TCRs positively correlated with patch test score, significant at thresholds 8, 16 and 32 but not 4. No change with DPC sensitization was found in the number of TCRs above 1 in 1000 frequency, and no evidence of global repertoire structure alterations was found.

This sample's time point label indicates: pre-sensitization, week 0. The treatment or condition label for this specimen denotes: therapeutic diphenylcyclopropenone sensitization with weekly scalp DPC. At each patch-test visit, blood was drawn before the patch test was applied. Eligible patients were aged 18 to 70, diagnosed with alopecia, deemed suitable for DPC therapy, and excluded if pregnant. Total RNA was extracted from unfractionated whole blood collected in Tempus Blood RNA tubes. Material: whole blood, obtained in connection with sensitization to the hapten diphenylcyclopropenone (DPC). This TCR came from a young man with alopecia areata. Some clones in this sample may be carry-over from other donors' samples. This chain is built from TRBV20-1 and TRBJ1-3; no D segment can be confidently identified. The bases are TGCAGTGCTAGTACTGGCTCTGGAAACACCATATATTTT. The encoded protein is CSASTGSGNTIYF.